Listed below are T cell receptor beta chains from one sample, sequenced in a study of blood T cell repertoires in COVID-19. Clones were sequenced by immunoSEQ multiplex PCR, and TCRdb holds only the in-frame ones, with some missing. This table has 200,000 or so clones, around nine tenths appearing once. Material: peripheral blood. The receptors shown here come from a man aged 55 to 69 who had recovered from COVID-19. Both conserved end residues are part of each CDR3. D genes are given only for firm matches. The size field is filled for only some rows; it gives once, few, many or a size class.

d_call: .; j_call: TRBJ1-2; clone_size: once; v_call: TRBV15; cdr3_nt: TGTGCCACCAGCGGAGAGGTGAGCGGCTATGGCTACACCTTC; cdr3_aa: CATSGEVSGYGYTF
d_call: .; j_call: TRBJ2-7; clone_size: .; v_call: TRBV2; cdr3_nt: TGTGCCAGCAGTGAAGGCTGGCAGGCCTACGAGCAGTACTTC; cdr3_aa: CASSEGWQAYEQYF
d_call: TRBD2; j_call: TRBJ2-2; clone_size: .; v_call: TRBV25-1; cdr3_nt: TGTGCCAGCCTAGGCGGGAGTCTTTGGGGCACCGGGGAGCTGTTTTTT; cdr3_aa: CASLGGSLWGTGELFF
d_call: TRBD1; j_call: TRBJ1-2; clone_size: .; v_call: TRBV6-5; cdr3_nt: TGTGCCAGCAGGATTTCAGGGGGGAACTATGGCTACACCTTC; cdr3_aa: CASRISGGNYGYTF
d_call: TRBD2; j_call: TRBJ2-7; clone_size: .; v_call: TRBV10-3; cdr3_nt: TGTGCCATCAGTGAAGGGACTAGCGGAACCTACGAGCAGTACTTC; cdr3_aa: CAISEGTSGTYEQYF
d_call: .; j_call: TRBJ1-5; clone_size: once; v_call: TRBV5-1; cdr3_nt: TGCGCCAGCAGCCCCGATAACACTCAGCCCCAGCATTTT; cdr3_aa: CASSPDNTQPQHF
d_call: .; j_call: TRBJ1-4; clone_size: .; v_call: TRBV7-2; cdr3_nt: TGTGCCAGCAGGAAGAAATTGAGTTCTAATGAAAAACTGTTTTTT; cdr3_aa: CASRKKLSSNEKLFF
d_call: TRBD1; j_call: TRBJ1-6; clone_size: .; v_call: TRBV2; cdr3_nt: TGTGCCAGCAGTGAACAGGGGGCGAATAATTCACCCCTCCACTTT; cdr3_aa: CASSEQGANNSPLHF
d_call: TRBD1; j_call: TRBJ2-5; clone_size: .; v_call: TRBV7-8; cdr3_nt: TGTGCCAGCAGCTTGAGGACAGGGGGAGAGACCCAGTACTTC; cdr3_aa: CASSLRTGGETQYF
d_call: TRBD2; j_call: TRBJ2-1; clone_size: .; v_call: TRBV28; cdr3_nt: TGTGCCAGCAGTCCGGTGGCTAGCGGGAGGGGAGCCTACAATGAGCAGTTCTTC; cdr3_aa: CASSPVASGRGAYNEQFF
d_call: TRBD2; j_call: TRBJ2-7; clone_size: .; v_call: TRBV27; cdr3_nt: TGTGCCAGCAGTTTGCAAGGGGGACTAGCGGGATCCCAAGTTTTTTTTTACGAGCAGTACTTC; cdr3_aa: CASSLQGGLAGSQVFFYEQYF
d_call: .; j_call: TRBJ2-3; clone_size: .; v_call: TRBV18; cdr3_nt: TGTGCCAGCTCACCTATTACAGCCACAGATACGCAGTATTTT; cdr3_aa: CASSPITATDTQYF
d_call: .; j_call: TRBJ2-2; clone_size: .; v_call: TRBV28; cdr3_nt: TGTGCCAGCAGTTTATGGCGTTTACTAGCCGGGGAGCTGTTTTTT; cdr3_aa: CASSLWRLLAGELFF
d_call: .; j_call: TRBJ1-2; clone_size: .; v_call: TRBV15; cdr3_nt: TGTGCCACCAGCAGAGATCGGTTACGGAGCTATGGCTACACCTTC; cdr3_aa: CATSRDRLRSYGYTF
d_call: .; j_call: TRBJ1-2; clone_size: .; v_call: TRBV3-1/TRBV3-2; cdr3_nt: TGTGCCAGCAGCCAAGAATGGGCCCTCTATGGCTACACCTTC; cdr3_aa: CASSQEWALYGYTF
d_call: .; j_call: TRBJ1-2; clone_size: .; v_call: TRBV21-1; cdr3_nt: TGTGCCAGCAGCAAAGGGAGACCAGGGAGGGATGGCTACACCTTC; cdr3_aa: CASSKGRPGRDGYTF
d_call: .; j_call: TRBJ2-4; clone_size: once; v_call: TRBV28; cdr3_nt: TGTGCCAGCAGTTTAAACGGGGGTAACATTCAGTACTTC; cdr3_aa: CASSLNGGNIQYF
d_call: .; j_call: TRBJ2-7; clone_size: .; v_call: TRBV7-2; cdr3_nt: TGTGCCAGCAGCCGGAGTTTTGGGTTTCCTCTCTCCTACGAGCAGTACTTC; cdr3_aa: CASSRSFGFPLSYEQYF
d_call: .; j_call: TRBJ2-6; clone_size: .; v_call: TRBV7-6; cdr3_nt: TGTGCCAGCAGCAGCCTGTCTGGGGCCAACGTCCTGACTTTC; cdr3_aa: CASSSLSGANVLTF